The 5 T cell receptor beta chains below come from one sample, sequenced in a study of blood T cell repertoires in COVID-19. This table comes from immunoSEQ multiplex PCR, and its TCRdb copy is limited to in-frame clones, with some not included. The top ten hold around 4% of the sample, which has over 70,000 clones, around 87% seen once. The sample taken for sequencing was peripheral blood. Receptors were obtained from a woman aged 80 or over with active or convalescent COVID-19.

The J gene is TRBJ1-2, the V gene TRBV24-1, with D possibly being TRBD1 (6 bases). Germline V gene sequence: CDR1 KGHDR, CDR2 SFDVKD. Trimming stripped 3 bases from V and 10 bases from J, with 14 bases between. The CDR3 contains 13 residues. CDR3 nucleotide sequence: TGTGCCACCAGTGATCCCGGGACACTTACCTACACCTTC. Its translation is CATSDPGTLTYTF.

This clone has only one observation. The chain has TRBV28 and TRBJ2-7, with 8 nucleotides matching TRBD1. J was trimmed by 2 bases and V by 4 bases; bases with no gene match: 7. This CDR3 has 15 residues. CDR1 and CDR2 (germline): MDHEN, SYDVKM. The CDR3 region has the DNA TGTGCCAGCAGTTCCCCCGGGACAGGCCCCTACGAGCAGTACTTC. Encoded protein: CASSSPGTGPYEQYF.

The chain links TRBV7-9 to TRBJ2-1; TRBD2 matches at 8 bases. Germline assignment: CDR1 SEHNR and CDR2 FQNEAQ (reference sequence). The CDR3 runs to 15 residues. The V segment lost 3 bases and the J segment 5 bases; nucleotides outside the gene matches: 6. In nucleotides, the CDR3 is TGTGCCAGCAGCTTTGCGGGAGGCGGGGACAATGAGCAGTTCTTC. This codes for CASSFAGGGDNEQFF.

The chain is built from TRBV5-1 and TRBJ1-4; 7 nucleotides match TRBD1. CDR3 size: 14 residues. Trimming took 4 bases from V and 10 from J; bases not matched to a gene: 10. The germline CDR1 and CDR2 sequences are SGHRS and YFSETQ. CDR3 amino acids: CASSNGQVSGKLFF. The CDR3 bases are TGCGCCAGCAGCAACGGACAGGTGTCTGGAAAACTGTTTTTT. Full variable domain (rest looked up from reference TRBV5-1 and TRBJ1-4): KAGVTQTPRYLIKTRGQQVTLSCSPISGHRSVSWYQQTPGQGLQFLFEYFSETQRNKGNFPGRFSGRQFSNSRSEMNVSTLELGDSALYLCASSNGQVSGKLFFGSGTQLSVL.

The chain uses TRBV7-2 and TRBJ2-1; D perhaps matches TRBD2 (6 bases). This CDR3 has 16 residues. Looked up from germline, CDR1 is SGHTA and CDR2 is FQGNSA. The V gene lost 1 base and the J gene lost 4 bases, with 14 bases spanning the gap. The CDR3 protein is CASSLGHGGSYNEQFF. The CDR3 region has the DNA TGTGCCAGCAGCTTAGGTCATGGGGGGAGTTACAATGAGCAGTTCTTC.